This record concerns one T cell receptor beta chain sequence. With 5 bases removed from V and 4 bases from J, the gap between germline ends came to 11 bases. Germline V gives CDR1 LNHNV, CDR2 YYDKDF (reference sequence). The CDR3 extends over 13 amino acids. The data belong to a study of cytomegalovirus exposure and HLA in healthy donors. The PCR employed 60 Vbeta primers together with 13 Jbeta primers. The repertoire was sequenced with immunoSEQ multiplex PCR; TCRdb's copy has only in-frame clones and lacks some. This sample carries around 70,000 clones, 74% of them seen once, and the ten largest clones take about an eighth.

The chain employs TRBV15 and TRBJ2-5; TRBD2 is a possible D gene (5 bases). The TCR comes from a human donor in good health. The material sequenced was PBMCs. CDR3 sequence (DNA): TGTGCCACCAGCCGGGGAAGTGGAGAGACCCAGTACTTC. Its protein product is CATSRGSGETQYF.